The clone carrying this TCR beta chain was counted only a few times. Its specificity is unknown. The CDR3 consists of 15 residues. V dropped 0 bases and J dropped 4; count of bases not matched to a gene: 9. Germline values: CDR1 DFQATT, CDR2 SNEGSKA (reference sequence). This sample is part of a study of type 1 and type 2 diabetes patients. Overall study findings and caveats: Type 1 diabetes repertoires were significantly less diverse than type 2 diabetes ones.

The PCR template was genomic DNA. Amplification of the beta chain CDR3 used 30 forward and 13 reverse multiplex primers. One entry per CDR3 protein results from TCRdb running MiXCR on the multiplex PCR reads. Among a few hundred thousand distinct CDR3 sequences listed, more than 40% were seen once. This TCR was recovered from a man in his late teens or twenties with type 2 diabetes. Sequencing used peripheral blood mononuclear cells (PBMCs). V and J are TRBV20-1 and TRBJ2-7, with 7 bases fitting TRBD2. The CDR3 sequence: CSARDRDGGGYEQYF. The CDR3 nucleotides are TGCAGTGCTAGAGATCGGGACGGGGGAGGGTACGAGCAGTACTTC.